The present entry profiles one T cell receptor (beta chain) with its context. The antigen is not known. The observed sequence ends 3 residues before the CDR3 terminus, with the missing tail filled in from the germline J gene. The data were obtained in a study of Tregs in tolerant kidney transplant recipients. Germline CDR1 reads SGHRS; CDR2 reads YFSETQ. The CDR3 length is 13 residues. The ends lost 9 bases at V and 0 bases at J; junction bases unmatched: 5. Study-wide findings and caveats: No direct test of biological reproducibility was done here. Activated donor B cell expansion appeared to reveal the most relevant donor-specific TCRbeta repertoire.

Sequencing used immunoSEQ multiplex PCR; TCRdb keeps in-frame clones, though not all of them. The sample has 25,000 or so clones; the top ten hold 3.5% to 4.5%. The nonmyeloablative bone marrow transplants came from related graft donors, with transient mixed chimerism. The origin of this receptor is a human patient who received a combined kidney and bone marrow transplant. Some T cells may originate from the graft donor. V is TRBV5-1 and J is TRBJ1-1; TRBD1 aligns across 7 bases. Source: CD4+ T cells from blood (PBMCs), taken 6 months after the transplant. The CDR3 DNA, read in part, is TGCGCCACCCGGACAGGTCTGAACACTGAA. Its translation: CATRTGLNTE. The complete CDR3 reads CATRTGLNTEAFF.